The clone carrying this T cell receptor beta chain turned up a few times. The sample originates from a study of regulatory T cells in long-lasting Graves disease. Time point given: persistent/refractory GD, antithyroid drugs over 5 years with positive TRAb. PBMCs provided the RNA from which the TCR library was made. Roughly 9 milliliters of peripheral blood went into EDTA tubes. V was pared by 0 bases and J by 2 bases, with 10 bases between. The length of the CDR3 is 16 residues. Germline loops: CDR1 MGHRA, CDR2 YSYEKL. Assembly of TCR beta libraries relied on iRepertoire HTBI primers together with Arm-PCR of CDR3 regions. TCRdb independently ran MiXCR on the multiplex PCR reads; one entry per CDR3 protein. The table includes about 290,000 distinct CDR3 sequences, 22% detected once.

The sample in question was peripheral blood mononuclear cells (PBMCs), obtained when the disease was refractory, from a patient treated with antithyroid drugs. The V call is TRBV4-1, the J call TRBJ2-2; D uncertain. The receptor comes from a female donor with Graves disease. The CDR3 coding sequence is TGCGCCAGCAGCCAAGAGGTCTCACCTAACACCGGGGAGCTGTTTTTT. Protein: CASSQEVSPNTGELFF.